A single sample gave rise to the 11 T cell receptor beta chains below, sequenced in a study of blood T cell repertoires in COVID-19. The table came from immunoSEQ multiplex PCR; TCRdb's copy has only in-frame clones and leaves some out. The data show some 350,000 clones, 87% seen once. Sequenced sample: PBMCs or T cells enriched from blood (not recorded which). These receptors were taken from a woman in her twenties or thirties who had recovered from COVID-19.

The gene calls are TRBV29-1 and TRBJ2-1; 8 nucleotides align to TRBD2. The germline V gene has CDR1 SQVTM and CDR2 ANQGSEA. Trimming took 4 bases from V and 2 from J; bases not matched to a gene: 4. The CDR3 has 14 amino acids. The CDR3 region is CSVVSGGAYNEQFF. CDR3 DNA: TGCAGCGTTGTGAGCGGGGGCGCCTACAATGAGCAGTTCTTC.

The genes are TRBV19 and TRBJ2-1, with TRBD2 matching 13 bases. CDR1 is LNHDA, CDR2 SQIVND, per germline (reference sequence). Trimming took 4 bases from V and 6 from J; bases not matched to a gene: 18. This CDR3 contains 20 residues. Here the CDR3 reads CASSTRTNGLAGVEPNEQFF. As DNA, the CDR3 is TGTGCCAGTAGTACAAGAACTAACGGACTAGCGGGGGTTGAACCCAATGAGCAGTTCTTC.

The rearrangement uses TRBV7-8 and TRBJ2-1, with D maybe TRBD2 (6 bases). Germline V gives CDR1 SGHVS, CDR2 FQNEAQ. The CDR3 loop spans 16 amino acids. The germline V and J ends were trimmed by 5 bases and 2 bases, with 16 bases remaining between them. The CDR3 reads CASSPRDVYAYNEQFF. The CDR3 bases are TGTGCCAGCAGCCCGCGGGACGTCTACGCCTACAATGAGCAGTTCTTC.

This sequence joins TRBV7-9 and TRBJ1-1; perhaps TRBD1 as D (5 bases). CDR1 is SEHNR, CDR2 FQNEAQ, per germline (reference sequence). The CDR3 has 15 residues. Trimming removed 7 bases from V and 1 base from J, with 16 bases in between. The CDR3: CASIGPRVRNTEAFF. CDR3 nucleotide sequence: TGTGCCAGCATAGGTCCCAGGGTGCGGAACACTGAAGCTTTCTTT.

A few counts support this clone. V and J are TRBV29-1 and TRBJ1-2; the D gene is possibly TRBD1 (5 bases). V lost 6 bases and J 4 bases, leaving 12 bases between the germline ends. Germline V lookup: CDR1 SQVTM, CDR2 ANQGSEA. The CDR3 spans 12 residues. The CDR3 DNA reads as TGCAGCGTGGGGCCAGGGTCCTATGGCTACACCTTC. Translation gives CSVGPGSYGYTF. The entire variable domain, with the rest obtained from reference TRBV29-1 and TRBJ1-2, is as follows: SAVISQKPSRDICQRGTSLTIQCQVDSQVTMMFWYRQQPGQSLTLIATANQGSEATYESGFVIDKFPISRPNLTFSTLTVSNMSPEDSSIYLCSVGPGSYGYTFGSGTRLTVV.

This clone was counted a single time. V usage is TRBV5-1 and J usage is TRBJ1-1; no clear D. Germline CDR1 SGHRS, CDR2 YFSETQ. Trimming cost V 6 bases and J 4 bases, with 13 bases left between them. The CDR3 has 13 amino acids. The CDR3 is CASTLRDSTEAFF. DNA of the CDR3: TGCGCCAGCACACTCCGGGATAGCACTGAAGCTTTCTTT.

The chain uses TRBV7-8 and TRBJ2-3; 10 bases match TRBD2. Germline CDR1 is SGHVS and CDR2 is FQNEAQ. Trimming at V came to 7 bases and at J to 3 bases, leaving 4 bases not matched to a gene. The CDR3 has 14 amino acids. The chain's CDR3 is CASNRAGGTDTQYF. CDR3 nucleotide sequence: TGTGCCAGCAACCGAGCGGGGGGGACAGATACGCAGTATTTT.

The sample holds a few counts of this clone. The CDR3 DNA reads TGTGCCAGCAAAGAGACAGGGCTCAGCACTGAAGCTTTCTTT. Translation gives CASKETGLSTEAFF. The chain recombines TRBV3-1 (or the pseudogene TRBV3-2) with TRBJ1-1; 7 bases line up with TRBD1. The CDR3 totals 14 residues. V trimming: 7 bases; J trimming: 4 bases; junction bases outside the gene matches: 9. The germline CDR1 and CDR2 sequences are LGHDT and YNNKEL (reference sequence).

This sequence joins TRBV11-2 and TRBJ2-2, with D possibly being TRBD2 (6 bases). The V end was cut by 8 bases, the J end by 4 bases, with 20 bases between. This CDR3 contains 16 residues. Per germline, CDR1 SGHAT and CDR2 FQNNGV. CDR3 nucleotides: TGTGCCAGCTTCCGAGGAGGACTACGGAGCACCGGGGAGCTGTTTTTT. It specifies CASFRGGLRSTGELFF.

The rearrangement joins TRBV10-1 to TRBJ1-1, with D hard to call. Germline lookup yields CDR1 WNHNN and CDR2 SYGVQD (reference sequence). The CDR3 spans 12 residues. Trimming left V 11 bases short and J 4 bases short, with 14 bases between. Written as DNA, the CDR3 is TGCGCCCGCCAGTGGGGAGGCACTGAAGCTTTCTTT. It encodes CARQWGGTEAFF.

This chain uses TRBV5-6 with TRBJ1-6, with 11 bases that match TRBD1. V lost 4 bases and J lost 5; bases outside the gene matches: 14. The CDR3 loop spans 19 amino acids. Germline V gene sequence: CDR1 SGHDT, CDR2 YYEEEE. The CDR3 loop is CASSPSPRTGGLDNSPLHF. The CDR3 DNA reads TGTGCCAGCAGCCCCTCCCCTAGGACAGGGGGCTTAGATAATTCACCCCTCCACTTT.